The T cell receptor beta chain described here comes from a study of CD8 T cells in Susac syndrome. With random hexamers, reverse transcription was performed on roughly 0.5 to 1 ug of RNA. Each CDR3 protein is one row after TCRdb ran MiXCR on the immunoSEQ multiplex PCR reads. Of about 200,000 distinct CDR3 sequences in the sample, roughly 96% were seen once. Trimming cost V 5 bases and J 2 bases; bases outside gene matches: 3. This CDR3 has 15 amino acids. The V gene is TRBV12-3 or TRBV12-4, the J gene TRBJ2-6; TRBD1 matches at 7 bases. This TCR came from a human donor with multiple sclerosis. Sequenced input: CD4+ T cells from PBMCs. The CDR3 protein is CASSLTGPGANVLTF. The CDR3 nucleotides read TGTGCCAGCAGTCTGACAGGGCCTGGGGCCAACGTCCTGACTTTC.